The clone carrying this T cell receptor beta chain was seen a few times. The sample belongs to a study of CD8+ T cells in alopecia areata. Study details: Severity scoring for treated patients was based on the percentage of affected scalp area.

Reverse transcription of extracted RNA yielded cDNA, which provided the sequencing template. TCRdb's copy holds only in-frame clones and misses some; the assay was immunoSEQ multiplex PCR. The sample contains under 6,500 clones, around two thirds of which appear only once. Treatment: oral pan-JAK inhibitor, 5-10 mg twice daily. Alopecia areata patients provided lesional scalp punch biopsies and peripheral blood, both collected for the study. The germline V gene has CDR1 SGHAT and CDR2 FQDESV (reference sequence). V was shortened by 5 bases and J by 5 bases, with 12 bases between the two germline ends. The CDR3 consists of 13 residues.

The source material was skin, sampled between weeks 30 and 35, from a patient treated with tofacitinib. The chain employs TRBV11-1 and TRBJ1-2; D perhaps matches TRBD1 (5 bases). This sequence originates from a human donor with alopecia areata. The CDR3 DNA reads TGTGCCAGCAGCCCACAGGCGCTGTATGGCTACACCTTC. It specifies CASSPQALYGYTF.